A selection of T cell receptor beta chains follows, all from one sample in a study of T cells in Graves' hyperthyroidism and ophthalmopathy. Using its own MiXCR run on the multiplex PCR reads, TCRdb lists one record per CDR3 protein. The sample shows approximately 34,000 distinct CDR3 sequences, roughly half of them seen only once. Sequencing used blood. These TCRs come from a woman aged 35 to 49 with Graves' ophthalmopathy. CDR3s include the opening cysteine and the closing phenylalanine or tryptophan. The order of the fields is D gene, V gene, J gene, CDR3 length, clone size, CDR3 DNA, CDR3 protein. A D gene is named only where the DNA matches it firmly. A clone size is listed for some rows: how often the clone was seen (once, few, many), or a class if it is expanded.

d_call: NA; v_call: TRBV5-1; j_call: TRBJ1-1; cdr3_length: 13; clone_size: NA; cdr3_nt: TGCGCCAGCAGCTTTATAGGGGACACTGGAGCTTTCTTT; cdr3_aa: CASSFIGDTGAFF
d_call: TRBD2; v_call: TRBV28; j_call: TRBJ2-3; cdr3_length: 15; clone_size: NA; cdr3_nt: TGTGCCAGCCAGTTTCCCGGGAGGGCGCGGTATGAGCAGTATTTT; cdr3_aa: CASQFPGRARYEQYF
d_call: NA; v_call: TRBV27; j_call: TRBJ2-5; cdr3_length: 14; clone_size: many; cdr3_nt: TGTGCCAGCAGTATTCCGGGACGTAAAGAGACCCAGTACTTC; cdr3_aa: CASSIPGRKETQYF
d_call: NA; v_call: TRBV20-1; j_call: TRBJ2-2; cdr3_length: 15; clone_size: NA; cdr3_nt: TGCAGTGCGGGGGGGGGGGGGGCCCTAACCGGGGAGCTGTTTTTT; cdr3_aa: CSAGGGGALTGELFF
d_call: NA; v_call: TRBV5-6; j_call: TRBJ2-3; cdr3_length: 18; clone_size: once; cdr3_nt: TGTGCCAGCAGCTTAGAGGGGGTTGCTGGAAAAGGCACAGATACGCAGTATTTT; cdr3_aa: CASSLEGVAGKGTDTQYF
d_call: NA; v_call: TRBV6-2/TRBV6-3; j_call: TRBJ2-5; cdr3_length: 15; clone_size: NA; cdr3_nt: TGTGCCAGCAGTTCCGAAAGGCTAGCGCGGGAGACCCAGTACTTC; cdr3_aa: CASSSERLARETQYF
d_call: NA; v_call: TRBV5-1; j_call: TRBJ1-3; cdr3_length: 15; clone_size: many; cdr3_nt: TGCGCCAGCAGCTTGGCGCAGGGCTCTGGAAACACCATATATTTT; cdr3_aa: CASSLAQGSGNTIYF
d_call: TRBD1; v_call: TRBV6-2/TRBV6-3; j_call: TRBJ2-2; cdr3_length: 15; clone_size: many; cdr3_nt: TGTGCCAGCAGTTACTCGAGGGGGCATCTCGGGGAGCTGTTTTTT; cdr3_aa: CASSYSRGHLGELFF
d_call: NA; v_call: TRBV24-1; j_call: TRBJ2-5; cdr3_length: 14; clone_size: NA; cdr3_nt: TGTGCCACCAGTGATTTGAACAGCCAAGAGACCCAGTACTTC; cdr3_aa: CATSDLNSQETQYF
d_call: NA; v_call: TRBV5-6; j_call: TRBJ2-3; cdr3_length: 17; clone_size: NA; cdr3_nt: TGTGCCAGCAGCTCCTTTAATCCCGGGGCTAGCACAGATACGCAGTATTTT; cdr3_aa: CASSSFNPGASTDTQYF
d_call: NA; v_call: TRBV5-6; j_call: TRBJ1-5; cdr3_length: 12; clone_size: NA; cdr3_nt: TGTGCCAGCAGCTCGCGGGGTCAGCCCCAGCATTTT; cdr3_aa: CASSSRGQPQHF